These 15 T cell receptor beta chains share one sample of origin, sequenced in a study of yellow fever vaccine responses in identical twins. One entry per CDR3 protein results from TCRdb running MiXCR on the RT-PCR reads. The table has tens of thousands of distinct CDR3 sequences, under 85% seen once; the top ten hold about 5%. The sample consisted of T cells from blood (PBMCs), unsorted or a sorted subset (not recorded which), taken before or after yellow fever vaccination (not recorded which). Receptors were obtained from a woman under 30 who received the yellow fever vaccine.

This chain links TRBV18 with TRBJ2-7, with 7 bases identical to TRBD2. This CDR3 comprises 14 residues. Germline V gene sequence: CDR1 KGHSH, CDR2 LQKENI. V dropped 4 bases and J dropped 0; count of bases not matched to a gene: 3. CDR3 sequence (DNA): TGTGCCAGCTCACAAGCGGGGATCTCCTACGAGCAGTACTTC. It specifies CASSQAGISYEQYF.

This chain links TRBV3-1 with TRBJ1-2; D ambiguous. The CDR3 has 13 residues. V was pared by 5 bases and J by 13 bases, with 20 bases between. Per the germline V gene, CDR1 is LGHDT and CDR2 is YNNKEL (reference sequence). CDR3 nucleotide sequence: TGTGCCAGCAGCGACTGGGTGAGATTGCTACTCACCTTC. This sequence encodes CASSDWVRLLLTF.

V and J are TRBV15 and TRBJ1-1; D is uncertain. Germline CDR1 LNHNV, CDR2 YYDKDF (reference sequence). V dropped 0 bases and J dropped 3 bases, with 8 bases sitting between them. The CDR3 sequence is 14 residues long. Here the CDR3 DNA reads TGTGCCACCAGCAGAGATATCGGGGACACTGAAGCTTTCTTT. This translates into CATSRDIGDTEAFF.

The chain combines TRBV29-1 with TRBJ1-2, with D possibly matching TRBD1 (5 bases). From germline, CDR1 is SQVTM and CDR2 ANQGSEA. This CDR3 is 14 amino acids long. Trimming took off 4 bases at V and 0 bases at J, with 12 bases between the two ends. CDR3 DNA sequence: TGCAGCGTTGGATCAGGAGGGGCTAACTATGGCTACACCTTC. Translated, it gives CSVGSGGANYGYTF.

This clonotype was picked up one time. The chain is built from TRBV12-3 or TRBV12-4 and TRBJ2-2, with 7 positions matching TRBD2. The CDR3 covers 15 residues. The junction had 8 bases not matched to a gene; V was cut back by 6 bases and J by 4 bases. The CDR3: CASSSASGVTGELFF. The DNA of the CDR3 is TGTGCCAGCAGCTCGGCCAGCGGGGTCACCGGGGAGCTGTTTTTT.

The count of this clonotype is one. The rearrangement uses TRBV11-3 and TRBJ2-7; D is possibly TRBD2 (6 bases). The CDR3 sequence is 15 residues long. Trimming pared 0 bases from V and 4 bases from J, leaving 13 bases between. Looked up from germline, CDR1 is SGHNT and CDR2 is YENEEA. CDR3 region: CASSLDRVSGYEQYF. The CDR3 DNA is TGTGCCAGCAGCTTAGATAGGGTTAGCGGATACGAGCAGTACTTC.

The chain combines TRBV11-1 with TRBJ2-4, with 12 bases lining up with TRBD2. V was pared by 4 bases and J by 3 bases, with 13 bases of the junction left unmatched. Germline lookup yields CDR1 SGHAT and CDR2 FQDESV (reference sequence). The CDR3 totals 19 residues. CDR3 DNA: TGTGCCAGCAGCTCCCTCGGCTCTAGCGGGGGGGAAAGCAAAAACATTCAGTACTTC. This translates into CASSSLGSSGGESKNIQYF.

This chain uses TRBV23-1 with TRBJ1-1, with D tentatively TRBD1 (6 bases). TRBV23-1 is an ORF for which the function is uncertain. The CDR3 consists of 12 residues. V was trimmed by 9 bases and J by 4 bases, leaving 12 bases between them. CDR3 residues: CARRRGVTEAFF. The CDR3 bases are TGCGCCAGGAGGAGGGGGGTCACTGAAGCTTTCTTT.

The J gene is TRBJ2-4, the V gene TRBV9; D gene unclear. From germline, CDR1 is SGDLS and CDR2 YYNGEE. The CDR3 sequence is 13 residues long. Trimming shortened V by 4 bases and J by 1 base, and 6 bases separated the two germline ends. This CDR3 is CASSPVAKNIQYF. The CDR3, as DNA: TGTGCCAGCAGCCCCGTGGCCAAAAACATTCAGTACTTC. Full variable domain (outside the CDR3, taken from reference TRBV9 and TRBJ2-4): DSGVTQTPKHLITATGQRVTLRCSPRSGDLSVYWYQQSLDQGLQFLIQYYNGEERAKGNILERFSAQQFPDLHSELNLSSLELGDSALYFCASSPVAKNIQYFGAGTRLSVL.

The CDR3 DNA is TGTGCCAGCAGTCCGACAGGGGGGACCATGAACACTGAAGCTTTCTTT. Its protein is CASSPTGGTMNTEAFF. The gene calls are TRBV5-6 and TRBJ1-1; 9 positions agree with TRBD1. CDR1 is SGHDT and CDR2 is YYEEEE in the germline V gene. J gave up 0 bases and V 5 bases, and 8 bases lay outside the gene matches. The CDR3 runs to 16 residues.

V is TRBV28 and J is TRBJ2-7; D is tentatively TRBD1 or TRBD2 (6 bases each). The length of the CDR3 is 14 residues. V shed 3 bases and J shed 5 bases, with 14 bases lying between them. CDR1 is MDHEN and CDR2 is SYDVKM in the germline V gene. The CDR3 region is CASSFGGRVDEQYV. The CDR3 DNA follows: TGTGCCAGCAGTTTCGGGGGCCGTGTTGACGAGCAGTACGTC.

This clonotype was picked up one time. The chain carries TRBV29-1 and TRBJ1-1; D is possibly TRBD1 (5 bases). This CDR3 has 13 residues. Trimming pared 0 bases from V and 8 bases from J, leaving 13 bases between. The germline V gene encodes CDR1 SQVTM and CDR2 ANQGSEA. The CDR3 loop is CSVEEGVWGEAFF. CDR3 in DNA: TGCAGCGTTGAAGAGGGGGTCTGGGGGGAAGCTTTCTTT. The full variable domain, with the rest looked up from reference TRBV29-1 and TRBJ1-1, is SAVISQKPSRDICQRGTSLTIQCQVDSQVTMMFWYRQQPGQSLTLIATANQGSEATYESGFVIDKFPISRPNLTFSTLTVSNMSPEDSSIYLCSVEEGVWGEAFFGQGTRLTVV.

The rearrangement joins TRBV29-1 to TRBJ2-1; the match to TRBD2 covers 14 bases. The V and J ends lost 3 bases and 5 bases, in that order; junction bases with no gene match: 0. This CDR3 region has 14 residues. Germline-derived CDR1 and CDR2 are SQVTM and ANQGSEA. The CDR3 loop is CSVEGLAGDNEQFF. In DNA form, the CDR3 reads TGCAGCGTTGAGGGACTAGCGGGGGACAATGAGCAGTTCTTC.

V usage is TRBV18 and J usage is TRBJ2-5, with a tentative D call TRBD1 (5 bases). V lost 2 bases, J lost 0 bases, and 13 bases lay in between. This CDR3 is 16 amino acids long. Germline CDR1 is KGHSH and CDR2 is LQKENI. The DNA for the CDR3 is TGTGCCAGCTCACCAGAGTTCTTGGGGCACCAAGAGACCCAGTACTTC. Translated, it gives CASSPEFLGHQETQYF.

The gene calls are TRBV4-3 and TRBJ2-1; D not certain. Germline CDR1 LGHNA, CDR2 YSLEER. Trimming took 1 base from V and 1 from J, leaving 11 bases between them. This CDR3 is built from 16 residues. CDR3 nucleotides: TGCGCCAGCAGCCAAGTCGACATAATATCCTACAATGAGCAGTTCTTC. Translating gives CASSQVDIISYNEQFF.